This T cell receptor (beta chain) emerged from a study of shared clonotypes between healthy human individuals. Turning to the study itself: Donors were two women and a few men aged 18 to 49. Each donor contributed plates that comprised three CD4 naive, three CD4 memory, two CD8 naive and one CD8 memory.

Study-wide results and caveats: Sampling was confined to blood; repertoires within tissues likely differ. As a rule, naive subsets had a larger estimated richness than memory subsets.

Germline assignment: CDR1 MNHEY and CDR2 SMNVEV (reference sequence). The trim removed 2 bases at V and 2 bases at J, leaving 10 bases unmatched. This CDR3 region has 18 residues. Measured with immunoSEQ multiplex PCR; TCRdb has only the in-frame clones, and not every one. Of more than 550,000 clones listed, about 91% are singletons. As for this clone: Antigen: not known.

In the naive CD8 group, cells lacked CD45RO and were positively selected for CCR7, so terminally differentiated effector memory CD45RA+ cells were left out. The sequenced sample was naive CD8+ T cells sorted from blood. The sequence derives from a young man in good health. This sequence joins TRBV27 and TRBJ2-1; the match to TRBD2 covers 9 bases. CDR3 region: CASSLQGSGRTAYNEQFF. CDR3 sequence (DNA): TGTGCCAGCAGTTTACAGGGAAGCGGGAGGACGGCCTACAATGAGCAGTTCTTC.